The source of this T cell receptor (beta chain) is a study of T cells in Graves' hyperthyroidism and ophthalmopathy. The V and J ends lost 10 bases and 13 bases, in that order; junction bases with no gene match: 17. Germline CDR1 MDHEN, CDR2 SYDVKM. This CDR3 has 13 residues. This clonotype was observed many times. Its antigen remains unknown. Study outcomes and limitations: Blood shared most expanded thyroid clonotypes above 0.001. Ophthalmopathy, which appeared later, was predicted by the model a median around 6.9 months before onset.

PBMCs were sourced from less than 12 ml fresh peripheral blood. The CDR3 regions of TCR beta were amplified from RNA transcripts. When the TCR CDR3 underwent first-round RT-PCR, the HTBI primer set was used. TCRdb reanalysed the multiplex PCR reads using MiXCR and keeps one entry per CDR3 protein. The sample includes approximately 610,000 distinct CDR3 sequences, about 15% of them seen just once. The chain couples TRBV28 to TRBJ2-5; the match to TRBD1 covers 8 bases. The sample was blood. This clonotype was sampled from a middle-aged woman with Graves' ophthalmopathy. CDR3 DNA sequence: TGTGCCACCCTGGCGGCGGCAGGGGGCCGTGGGTACTTC. It encodes CATLAAAGGRGYF.